This T cell receptor (beta chain) is drawn from a study of CD8+ T cells in alopecia areata. Overall study: Tofacitinib administration to treated patients was oral, at 5 to 10 mg twice daily. Tofacitinib continued for 6 to 18 months and was then withheld for 6 months.

A FACSAria was used to sort CD4+ and CD8+ T cells. These cells came from PBMCs. Germline V gene data show CDR1 as MNHEY and CDR2 as SVGAGI. Germline trimming cut 5 bases from V and 1 base from J; bases unmatched to any gene: 2. This CDR3 has 14 amino acids. It was cDNA, reverse transcribed from extracted RNA, that served as the sequencing template. The repertoire was sequenced with immunoSEQ multiplex PCR; TCRdb's copy has only in-frame clones and lacks some. The sample consists of some 180,000 clones, over 55% of them appearing once. A word on this clone: The antigen is undetermined.

Notes on the study in general: Mice showed clearer TCR sharing than patients did, a gap that was possibly HLA-related.

The source material was CD4+ T cells sorted from blood, sampled at week 0. The V call is TRBV6-5, the J call TRBJ1-1; 9 bases line up with TRBD1. This clonotype originated in a human donor with alopecia areata. CDR3 DNA sequence: TGTGCCAGCAGTCCGGGACAGGGGAACACTGAAGCTTTCTTT. Protein product: CASSPGQGNTEAFF.